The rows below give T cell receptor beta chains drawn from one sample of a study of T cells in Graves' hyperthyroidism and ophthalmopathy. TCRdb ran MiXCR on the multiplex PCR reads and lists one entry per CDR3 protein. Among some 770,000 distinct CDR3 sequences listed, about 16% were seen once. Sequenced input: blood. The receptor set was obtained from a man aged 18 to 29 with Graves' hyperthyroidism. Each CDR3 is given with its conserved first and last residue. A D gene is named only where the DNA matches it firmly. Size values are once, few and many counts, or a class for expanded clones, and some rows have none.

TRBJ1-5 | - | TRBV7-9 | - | TGTGCCAGCAACATAGCTGGCCAGCCCCAGCATTTT | CASNIAGQPQHF
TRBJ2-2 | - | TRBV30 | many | TGTGCCTGGGAGAGGGTCGGGGAGCTGTTTTTT | CAWERVGELFF
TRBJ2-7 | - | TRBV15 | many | TGTGCCACCAGCGAGGGCTACGAGCAGTACTTC | CATSEGYEQYF
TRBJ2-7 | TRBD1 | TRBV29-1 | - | TGCAGCGTTGAGGATGGGACAGGGAGTTCCGAGCAGTACTTC | CSVEDGTGSSEQYF
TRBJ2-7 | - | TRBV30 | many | TGTGCCTGGAGTGTTGGATCATCCTACGAGCAGTACTTC | CAWSVGSSYEQYF
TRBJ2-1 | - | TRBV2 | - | TGTGCCAGCAGGTTGGGGCCGACTGAGCAGTTCTTC | CASRLGPTEQFF
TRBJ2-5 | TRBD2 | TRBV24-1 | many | TGTGCCACCAGTGATTTGGGACTAGCGGGAGAGGAGACCCAGTACTTC | CATSDLGLAGEETQYF
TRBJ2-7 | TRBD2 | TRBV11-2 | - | TGTGCCAGCAGCCCTAGACTAGCGGGAGAGTACTACGAGCAGTACTTC | CASSPRLAGEYYEQYF
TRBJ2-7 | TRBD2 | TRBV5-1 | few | TGCGCCAGCTTTCCGGAGGCTAGCGGGAGCTATCCACACTTC | CASFPEASGSYPHF
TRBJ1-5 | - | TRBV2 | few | TGTGCCAGCAGACAGACACCATATAGCAATCAGCCCCAGCATTTT | CASRQTPYSNQPQHF
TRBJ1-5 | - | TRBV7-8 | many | TGTGCCAGCAGCGGCAGGCTCAATCAGCCCCAGCATTTT | CASSGRLNQPQHF
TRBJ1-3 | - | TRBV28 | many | TGTGCCAGCAGTGGACTTGCGTGGAACACCATATATTTT | CASSGLAWNTIYF
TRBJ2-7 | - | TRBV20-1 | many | TGCAGTGCTCTTAGACAGGCTAGGGGGAACGAGCAGTACTTC | CSALRQARGNEQYF
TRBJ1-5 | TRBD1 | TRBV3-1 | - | TGTGCCAGCAGCCGAGGGACAGGGCGCCGCAATCAGCCCCAGCATTTT | CASSRGTGRRNQPQHF
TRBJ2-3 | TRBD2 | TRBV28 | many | TGTGCCAGCATGGGGGGAGGGCGGACAGATACGCAGTATTTT | CASMGGGRTDTQYF
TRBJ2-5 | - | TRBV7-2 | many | TGTGCCAGCAGCTTAGGAGGAGCTAGTGCGGAGACCCAGTACTTC | CASSLGGASAETQYF
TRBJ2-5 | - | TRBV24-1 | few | TGTGCCACCAGTGGACAGAACTTAGAGACCCAGTACTTC | CATSGQNLETQYF
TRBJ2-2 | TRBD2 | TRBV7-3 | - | TGTGCCAGCAGCCATAGCGGGAGGGCCACCGGGGAGCTGTTTTTT | CASSHSGRATGELFF
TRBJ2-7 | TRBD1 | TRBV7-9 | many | TGTGCCAGCAGCTCGGAGAGGGACAGGGTCACCTACGAGCAGTACTTC | CASSSERDRVTYEQYF
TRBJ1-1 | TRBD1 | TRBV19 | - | TGTGCCAGTACCTGGGACAGGGCGTATAGCACTGAAGCTTTCTTT | CASTWDRAYSTEAFF
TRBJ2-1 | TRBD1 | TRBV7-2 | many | TGTGCCAGCAGCCCGGGACAGGGGGGGATCAATGAGCAGTTCTTC | CASSPGQGGINEQFF
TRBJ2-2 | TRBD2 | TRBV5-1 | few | TGCGCCAGCAGCTCGCTCTCCCCGCGGGAGGGTACCGGGGAGCTGTTTTTT | CASSSLSPREGTGELFF